This is a list of T cell receptor beta chains from one sample in a study of OX40 agonist ivuxolimab in advanced cancers. Some clones are missing from TCRdb's copy, which holds only in-frame ones; the method was immunoSEQ multiplex PCR. Here the sample spans tens of thousands of clones, approximately 89% being singletons. The sequencing used CD4+ or CD8+ T cells sorted from blood, collected in a trial of the OX40 agonist ivuxolimab. Receptors were obtained from an adult with an advanced solid tumor such as melanoma, head and neck, liver or kidney cancer. Both conserved end residues are trimmed from each CDR3. Fields, in order: J gene, V gene, CDR3 protein.

TRBJ1-3,TRBV19,ASSIAPPGNTIY
TRBJ2-5,TRBV5-6,ASSLGTSGQTQY
TRBJ1-1,TRBV6-5,ASTRGVNTEAF
TRBJ2-3,TRBV6-4,ASSPASGKSDTQY
TRBJ2-3,TRBV2,ASSEARRGAGVGLINTDTQY
TRBJ2-3,TRBV14,ASSPTGDTQY
TRBJ2-3,TRBV19,AISELAGDTQY
TRBJ1-5,TRBV6-6,ASSKKGYQPQH
TRBJ2-2,TRBV30,AWSVNRQITGELF
TRBJ1-6,TRBV10-3,AIKPGQGRDNSPLH
TRBJ2-4,TRBV18,ASSPLAGAKNIQY
TRBJ2-3,TRBV29-1,SVEGRLTDTQY
TRBJ1-4,TRBV13,ASSLTSGQLF
TRBJ2-3,TRBV29-1,SVLPGLSTDTQY
TRBJ2-7,TRBV21-1,ALGGVTRPYEQY
TRBJ2-5,TRBV7-2,ASSFGSGRIQETQY
TRBJ1-3,TRBV5-1,ASTQNQGPGNTIY
TRBJ1-3,TRBV9,ASSAKADLGNTIY
TRBJ2-1,TRBV7-2,ASSLDASSLWNEQF
TRBJ2-1,TRBV27,ASATSSSALSYNEQF
TRBJ2-5,TRBV5-1,ASSLSPGGTQETQY
TRBJ2-1,TRBV5-4,ASSLGHDNEQF
TRBJ1-1,TRBV18,ASSLVRGSGMDTEAF
TRBJ2-5,TRBV6-6,ASSQGQKTQY
TRBJ2-3,TRBV7-9,ASRDRATDTQY
TRBJ2-2,TRBV6-1,ASRALSAGTGELF
TRBJ2-4,TRBV11-3,ASSSRSGSDIQY
TRBJ2-5,TRBV7-2,ASSPTSIPETQY
TRBJ1-2,TRBV2,ASSSQGEGYGYT
TRBJ1-6,TRBV7-9,ASSRDSPNSPLH
TRBJ2-1,TRBV19,ASSARGGLAKF
TRBJ2-3,TRBV5-1,ASSQNGGAADTQY
TRBJ1-1,TRBV4-2,ASSPPRGMNTEAF
TRBJ2-7,TRBV6-1,ASSQGPYEQY
TRBJ1-1,TRBV5-1,ASGVSPSNTEAF
TRBJ2-3,TRBV11-2,ASSPRSGGESDTQY
TRBJ2-2,TRBV4-3,ASSQFVREGATGELF
TRBJ2-2,TRBV9,ASSPGGLHTGELF
TRBJ2-3,TRBV4-3,ASSQDMAGGTNTDTQY
TRBJ1-1,TRBV11-2,ASSLPSTSYTEAF
TRBJ2-2,TRBV19,ASSIGRGVAGELF
TRBJ2-5,TRBV7-9,ASSPPGLGASRLGETQY
.,TRBV5-1,ASSGGTGSVYEQY
TRBJ1-2,TRBV10-2,ASRPTEALYGYT
TRBJ1-5,TRBV28,ASSLQGALGFNQPQH
TRBJ1-2,TRBV28,ASSLSLLYGYT
TRBJ2-4,TRBV10-3,AISRTENIQY
TRBJ2-2,TRBV4-3,ASSQEGGANTGELF
TRBJ1-3,TRBV6-1,ASSEFPLGGNTIY
TRBJ1-1,TRBV28,AINFGTPSPEAF
TRBJ2-1,TRBV11-2,ASSVTGVNEQF
TRBJ2-1,TRBV6-5,ASSLAGGPANEQF
TRBJ2-7,TRBV5-1,ASSVQGAVSYEQY
TRBJ2-7,TRBV6-1,ASSPLDEQY